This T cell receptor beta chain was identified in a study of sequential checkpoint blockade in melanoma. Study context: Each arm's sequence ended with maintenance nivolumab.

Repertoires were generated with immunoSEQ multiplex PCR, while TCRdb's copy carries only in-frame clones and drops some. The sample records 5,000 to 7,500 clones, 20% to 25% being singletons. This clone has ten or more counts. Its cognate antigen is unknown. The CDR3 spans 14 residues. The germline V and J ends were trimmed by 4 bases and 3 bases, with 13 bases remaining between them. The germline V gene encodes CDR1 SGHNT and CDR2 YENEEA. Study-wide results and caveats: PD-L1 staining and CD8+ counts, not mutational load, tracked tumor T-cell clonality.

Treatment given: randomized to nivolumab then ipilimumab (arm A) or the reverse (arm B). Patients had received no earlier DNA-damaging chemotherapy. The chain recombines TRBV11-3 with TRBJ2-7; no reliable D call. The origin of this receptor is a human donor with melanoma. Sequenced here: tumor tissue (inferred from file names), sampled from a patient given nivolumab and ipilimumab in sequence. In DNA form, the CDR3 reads TGTGCCAGCAGCTCGACTCGGACCCACTACGAGCAGTACTTC. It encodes CASSSTRTHYEQYF.